The entry below gives a single T cell receptor beta chain sequence along with its context. This entry is derived from a study of blood T cell repertoires in COVID-19. In the study overall: Collection of acute and convalescent COVID-19 samples took place in the United States, Italy and Spain.

Original analysis: Amplification of reference gene primers provided the estimated nucleated cell counts. Some clones are missing from TCRdb's copy, which holds only in-frame ones; the method was immunoSEQ multiplex PCR. The V and J calls and the clone size are those of that table, but D and trimming were determined from the DNA. The sample has some 140,000 clones, roughly 88% seen once. Patients at the Seattle site were enrolled during active infection and followed longitudinally. Germline CDR1 and CDR2: SEHNR and FQNEAQ (reference sequence). The CDR3 runs 14 residues. V lost 5 bases and J lost 0, with 10 bases in between.

This TCR derives from a man in his fifties or sixties with COVID-19, enrolled during active disease. This chain connects TRBV7-9 to TRBJ1-2; D is ambiguous. The sample consisted of peripheral blood. The CDR3 region has the DNA TGTGCCAGCAGCGCGCCACAGCCTAACTATGGCTACACCTTC. Translated, it gives CASSAPQPNYGYTF.